The 30 T cell receptor beta chains below all came from one sample that was sequenced in a study of cytomegalovirus exposure and HLA in healthy donors. A multiplex PCR was run with 60 Vbeta primers and 13 Jbeta primers. TCRdb's copy holds only in-frame clones and misses some; the assay was immunoSEQ multiplex PCR. Of roughly 99,000 clones in the sample, 81% were seen once. Source material: PBMCs. The receptors originated from a man between 25 and 39 years old in good health and CMV-seronegative.

The chain couples TRBV7-2 to TRBJ2-3, with 10 bases fitting TRBD2. Germline V lookup: CDR1 SGHTA, CDR2 FQGNSA. J lost 6 bases, V lost 5 bases, and 11 bases had no gene match. The CDR3 runs to 16 residues. The CDR3 is CASSPRPGLATDTQYF. The DNA for the CDR3 is TGTGCCAGCAGCCCTCGGCCGGGACTAGCGACTGATACGCAGTATTTT.

The chain has TRBV5-4 and TRBJ1-4; no clear D gene. V lost 0 bases and J 7 bases, leaving 13 bases between the germline ends. Looked up from germline, CDR1 is SGHNT and CDR2 is YYREEE (reference sequence). This CDR3 spans 15 amino acids. The DNA for the CDR3 is TGTGCCAGCAGCTTGGACACCACCAGAGGTGAAAAACTGTTTTTT. Amino acids: CASSLDTTRGEKLFF.

The V call is TRBV30, the J call TRBJ2-5; TRBD1 is a possible D gene (5 bases). This CDR3 has 13 residues. Trimming pared 5 bases from V and 1 base from J, leaving 11 bases between. Germline CDR1 and CDR2: GTSNPN and SVGIG (reference sequence). The CDR3 DNA reads TGTGCCTGGGACCGTAGGGGCCAAGAGACCCAGTACTTC. Protein: CAWDRRGQETQYF.

The rearrangement joins TRBV2 to TRBJ2-1, with 8 bases fitting TRBD2. With V trimmed by 6 bases and J by 10 bases, 5 bases remained unmatched. Looked up from germline, CDR1 is SNHLY and CDR2 is FYNNEI. This CDR3 region has 12 residues. This CDR3 reads CASSKIAGEQFF. CDR3 DNA sequence: TGTGCCAGCAGCAAGATAGCGGGAGAGCAGTTCTTC.

The CDR3 coding sequence is TGTGCCAGCAGCACCTGGGGGGAGAACACTGAAGCTTTCTTT. Translation gives CASSTWGENTEAFF. The chain links TRBV11-2 to TRBJ1-1; D may be TRBD1 (5 bases). Per the germline V gene, CDR1 is SGHAT and CDR2 is FQNNGV. V lost 5 bases and J 1 base, leaving 11 bases between the germline ends. The CDR3 runs to 14 residues.

The chain is built from TRBV11-2 and TRBJ2-7; TRBD2 matches at 8 bases. The V gene's germline CDR1 is SGHAT and CDR2 FQNNGV. Trimming cost V 1 base and J 7 bases; bases outside gene matches: 6. This CDR3 is built from 14 residues. The CDR3 loop reads CASSLGGTRGEQYF. DNA for the CDR3: TGTGCCAGCAGCTTAGGCGGGACTAGGGGAGAGCAGTACTTC.

The rearrangement joins TRBV7-9 to TRBJ1-5, with D maybe TRBD1 (5 bases). The V end lost 3 bases, the J end lost 4 bases, and 7 bases lay between the germline ends. Germline CDR1 SEHNR, CDR2 FQNEAQ (reference sequence). There are 13 residues in the CDR3. As DNA, the CDR3 is TGTGCCAGCAGCTTGACAGCTAATCAGCCCCAGCATTTT. Its translation: CASSLTANQPQHF.

This clone was counted ten times or more. V usage is TRBV10-2 and J usage is TRBJ2-7; 8 positions match TRBD2. After removal of 2 bases from V and 2 bases from J, the junction contained 2 bases not matched to a gene. CDR1 and CDR2 from the germline V gene are WSHSY and SAAADI. The CDR3 totals 14 residues. The CDR3 DNA follows: TGCGCCAGCAGTGAGCGGGAGGGCCCCTACGAGCAGTACTTC. It translates to CASSEREGPYEQYF.

This clone showed up just once. The rearrangement joins TRBV5-1 to TRBJ2-7, with D possibly matching TRBD2 (6 bases). Germline-derived CDR1 and CDR2 are SGHRS and YFSETQ. The CDR3 sequence is 14 residues long. V was cut by 4 bases and J by 5 bases, with 16 bases left in between. CDR3 nucleotide sequence: TGCGCCAGCAGCCCGCGGCAGCCGGGGGACGAGCAGTACTTC. It encodes CASSPRQPGDEQYF. The variable domain in full, with the rest retrieved from reference TRBV5-1 and TRBJ2-7, is KAGVTQTPRYLIKTRGQQVTLSCSPISGHRSVSWYQQTPGQGLQFLFEYFSETQRNKGNFPGRFSGRQFSNSRSEMNVSTLELGDSALYLCASSPRQPGDEQYFGPGTRLTVT.

This clone occurred a few times. The chain combines TRBV18 with TRBJ1-1; 8 nucleotides line up with TRBD1. V lost 6 bases and J lost 3; bases outside the gene matches: 9. Germline V gives CDR1 KGHSH, CDR2 LQKENI. This CDR3 is built from 15 residues. The CDR3 protein is CASSGQGGKDTEAFF. Written as DNA, the CDR3 is TGTGCCAGCTCCGGACAGGGAGGGAAGGACACTGAAGCTTTCTTT.

V gene TRBV6-1 combines with J gene TRBJ2-5, with D possibly matching TRBD1 (5 bases). Germline V gene sequence: CDR1 MNHNS, CDR2 SASEGT. The CDR3 sequence is 14 residues long. V dropped 2 bases and J dropped 4 bases, with 11 bases sitting between them. The CDR3 sequence is CASSELAGRETQYF. DNA of the CDR3: TGTGCCAGCAGTGAATTGGCAGGGCGAGAGACCCAGTACTTC.

The rearrangement uses TRBV5-1 and TRBJ2-1, with 7 positions matching TRBD1. The CDR3 loop spans 14 amino acids. Germline CDR1 reads SGHRS; CDR2 reads YFSETQ. J was trimmed by 5 bases and V by 5 bases; bases with no gene match: 7. As DNA, the CDR3 is TGCGCCAGCAGGGCAGGACAGGCCCACAATGAGCAGTTCTTC. Its protein is CASRAGQAHNEQFF. Complete variable domain (other parts from reference TRBV5-1 and TRBJ2-1): KAGVTQTPRYLIKTRGQQVTLSCSPISGHRSVSWYQQTPGQGLQFLFEYFSETQRNKGNFPGRFSGRQFSNSRSEMNVSTLELGDSALYLCASRAGQAHNEQFFGPGTRLTVL.

V is TRBV4-1 and J is TRBJ2-7, with 9 bases that match TRBD1. Trimming took 3 bases from V and 5 from J; bases not matched to a gene: 5. The germline CDR1 and CDR2 sequences are MGHRA and YSYEKL. The CDR3 is made up of 14 amino acids. CDR3 in amino acids: CASSHEDRGNEQYF. The CDR3, as DNA: TGCGCCAGCAGCCACGAGGACAGGGGCAACGAGCAGTACTTC.

This chain uses TRBV6-5 with TRBJ2-7; 8 bases are shared with TRBD2. The germline V gene has CDR1 MNHEY and CDR2 SVGAGI. The CDR3 has 14 amino acids. V lost 0 bases, J lost 6 bases, and 4 bases stayed unmatched. CDR3 nucleotide sequence: TGTGCCAGCAGTTACTCGAGGACTAGCAGCGAGCAGTACTTC. It encodes CASSYSRTSSEQYF.

This sequence joins TRBV4-1 and TRBJ1-6; 10 bases agree with TRBD1. Germline loops: CDR1 MGHRA, CDR2 YSYEKL. Trimming took 4 bases from V and 10 from J; bases not matched to a gene: 4. The CDR3 consists of 14 residues. The CDR3 coding sequence is TGCGCCAGCAGCCTCGGGACAGGGGAATCACCCCTCCACTTT. This encodes CASSLGTGESPLHF.

J is TRBJ2-7 and V is TRBV11-2; 8 bases fit TRBD1. CDR3 size: 14 residues. V gave up 5 bases and J gave up 6 bases; unmatched junction bases: 9. Germline CDR1 and CDR2: SGHAT and FQNNGV. The CDR3 here is CASSPGQGSGEQYF. The CDR3 DNA reads as TGTGCCAGCAGCCCAGGACAGGGTAGTGGCGAGCAGTACTTC.

The chain recombines TRBV18 with TRBJ2-4; a possible D gene is TRBD2 (5 bases). Germline V CDR1 and CDR2: KGHSH, LQKENI. This CDR3 has 17 amino acids. Between the trimmed V and J ends, which lost 3 bases and 3 bases, there was a span of 18 bases. The CDR3 coding sequence is TGTGCCAGCTCACCTACGGTTGGGCGGAGCGGCAAAAACATTCAGTACTTC. Its translation is CASSPTVGRSGKNIQYF.

The chain employs TRBV7-9 and TRBJ2-6; the D is unclear. CDR1 is SEHNR and CDR2 is FQNEAQ in the germline V gene (reference sequence). The CDR3 runs to 15 residues. V was cut by 2 bases and J by 4 bases, with 9 bases left in between. CDR3 sequence reads: CASSLQSSGANVLTF. As DNA, the CDR3 is TGTGCCAGCAGCTTACAATCATCCGGGGCCAACGTCCTGACTTTC.

The chain carries TRBV9 and TRBJ2-7, with D uncertain. CDR3 length: 15 residues. Germline V gene data show CDR1 as SGDLS and CDR2 as YYNGEE. V was pared by 0 bases and J by 4 bases, with 14 bases between. The CDR3 nucleotides read TGTGCCAGCAGCGTAGGAGGTTCGAGTGTTTACGAGCAGTACTTC. Its protein product is CASSVGGSSVYEQYF.

The chain employs TRBV13 and TRBJ2-3; 10 nucleotides line up with TRBD2. Trimming removed 2 bases from V and 3 bases from J; junction bases left unmatched: 14. The germline V gene has CDR1 PRHDT and CDR2 FYEKMQ (reference sequence). This CDR3 is built from 19 residues. This CDR3 reads CASSLKEVAGGGMTDTQYF. Here the CDR3 DNA reads TGTGCCAGCAGCTTAAAAGAAGTAGCGGGAGGTGGAATGACAGATACGCAGTATTTT.

The rearrangement uses TRBV4-1 and TRBJ1-1; no reliable D call. V shed 3 bases and J shed 0 bases, with 5 bases lying between them. The V gene's germline CDR1 is MGHRA and CDR2 YSYEKL. The CDR3 contains 13 residues. CDR3 sequence reads: CASSHTLNTEAFF. DNA for the CDR3: TGCGCCAGCAGCCACACTCTGAACACTGAAGCTTTCTTT.

The chain carries TRBV6-5 and TRBJ1-1, with TRBD1 as a possible D gene (6 bases). With 0 bases removed from V and 4 bases from J, the gap between germline ends came to 12 bases. This CDR3 is 15 amino acids long. Germline assignment: CDR1 MNHEY and CDR2 SVGAGI. CDR3 bases: TGTGCCAGCAGTTACTCGCGGGGGGCAGGCACTGAAGCTTTCTTT. This codes for CASSYSRGAGTEAFF.

V and J are TRBV30 and TRBJ2-3, with 9 bases that match TRBD2. Germline CDR1 GTSNPN, CDR2 SVGIG (reference sequence). Trimming cost V 0 bases and J 1 base; bases outside gene matches: 5. The CDR3 has 16 amino acids. DNA for the CDR3: TGTGCCTGGAGTGTTTCAAGGACTAGCGGCACAGATACGCAGTATTTT. The encoded protein is CAWSVSRTSGTDTQYF. The full variable domain, in which reference TRBV30 and TRBJ2-3 provide the parts outside the CDR3, is SQTIHQWPATLVQPVGSPLSLECTVEGTSNPNLYWYRQAAGRGLQLLFYSVGIGQISSEVPQNLSASRPQDRQFILSSKKLLLSDSGFYLCAWSVSRTSGTDTQYFGPGTRLTVL.

This chain links TRBV29-1 with TRBJ2-7; 7 nucleotides match TRBD2. Unmatched junction bases numbered 3, after V lost 4 bases and J lost 6 bases. CDR3 length: 11 residues. Germline V gene data show CDR1 as SQVTM and CDR2 as ANQGSEA. CDR3 coding DNA: TGCAGCGTTGGCGGGGGAACCGAGCAGTACTTC. Its translation is CSVGGGTEQYF.

The genes are TRBV4-2 and TRBJ1-2; the match to TRBD1 covers 8 bases. Trimming at V came to 1 base and at J to 2 bases, leaving 12 bases not matched to a gene. Germline V gene sequence: CDR1 LGHNA, CDR2 YNFKEQ. This CDR3 contains 18 residues. CDR3 sequence: CASSQVVAGGIQNYGYTF. The CDR3 DNA reads TGTGCCAGCAGCCAAGTGGTCGCAGGGGGCATACAAAACTATGGCTACACCTTC.

The DNA of the CDR3 is TGCAGCGCCCCACTAGCGAACTCCTACAATGAGCAGTTCTTC. This codes for CSAPLANSYNEQFF. This rearrangement joins TRBV29-1 to TRBJ2-1, with 7 bases matching TRBD2. The CDR3 runs to 14 residues. Germline trimming cut 7 bases from V and 0 bases from J; bases unmatched to any gene: 6. Germline V gives CDR1 SQVTM, CDR2 ANQGSEA.

This clone was observed a handful of times. The chain carries TRBV21-1 and TRBJ2-1; no DNA check was done on the table's D call, TRBD2. TRBV21-1 is a recognized pseudogene. CDR3 length: 12 residues. The CDR3 DNA follows: TGTGAACTAGCGGGACGGTACAATGAGCAGTTCTTC. It translates to CELAGRYNEQFF.

V is TRBV25-1 and J is TRBJ2-7; tentatively, D is TRBD2 (6 bases). Trimming removed 3 bases from V and 5 bases from J, with 20 bases in between. The CDR3 is 16 residues long. Germline CDR1 reads MGHDK; CDR2 reads SYGVNS. CDR3 sequence reads: CASSDPPGLTPHEQYF. The CDR3 DNA follows: TGTGCCAGCAGTGACCCCCCGGGACTGACCCCCCACGAGCAGTACTTC.

V and J are TRBV15 and TRBJ2-5; D perhaps matches TRBD1 (6 bases). The CDR3 runs to 12 residues. The germline CDR1 and CDR2 sequences are LNHNV and YYDKDF (reference sequence). V lost 5 bases and J lost 5, with 9 bases in between. The CDR3 DNA reads as TGTGCCACCAGCCGGCAGGGGGAGACCCAGTACTTC. Its translation: CATSRQGETQYF.

The chain uses TRBV6-4 and TRBJ1-1, with a possible D match to TRBD1 (5 bases). Germline V gives CDR1 MRHNA, CDR2 SNTAGT. This CDR3 is built from 13 residues. With 2 bases removed from V and 4 bases from J, the gap between germline ends came to 8 bases. DNA for the CDR3: TGTGCCAGCAGTGACGGGGGGGGCACTGAAGCTTTCTTT. Its translation is CASSDGGGTEAFF.